A selection of T cell receptor beta chains follows, all from one sample in a study of shared clonotypes between healthy human individuals. Sequencing used immunoSEQ multiplex PCR; TCRdb keeps in-frame clones, though not all of them. The table records hundreds of thousands of clones, about 98% of them present only once. Specimen: naive CD8+ T cells sorted from blood. The source of these receptors is a man aged 25-40 years in good health. Each CDR3 is given with its conserved first and last residue. The order of the fields is J gene, CDR3 length, V gene, CDR3 protein.

TRBJ2-7	14	TRBV29-1	CSVEDRTQGYEQYF
TRBJ2-7	12	TRBV27	CASSSPGNEQYF
TRBJ2-1	14	TRBV7-8	CASSLAGADNEQFF
TRBJ1-5	14	TRBV13	CASSLGDRVQPQHF
TRBJ2-5	14	TRBV7-2	CASSFSGRAETQYF
TRBJ1-4	16	TRBV19	CASKEGVSRVNEKLFF
TRBJ2-2	15	TRBV5-1	CASSPADTNTGELFF
TRBJ2-3	17	TRBV19	CASSLHPPGLAGDTQYF
TRBJ2-5	17	TRBV27	CASSLFPYRGPQETQYF
TRBJ1-2	17	TRBV29-1	CSVAPDPNRLDMEGYTF
TRBJ1-1	15	TRBV4-1	CASSQVAFLNTEAFF
TRBJ2-1	14	TRBV9	CASSPRSGRIEQFF
TRBJ2-5	11	TRBV7-8	CASSLAGRPYF
TRBJ1-3	14	TRBV29-1	CSVESQGGGNTIYF
TRBJ2-2	12	TRBV7-9	CASSSGTGELFF
TRBJ1-2	14	TRBV4-1	CASSQYGTDYGYTF
TRBJ2-7	15	TRBV28	CASSFPREYGNEQYF
TRBJ1-5	13	TRBV15	CATSTGINQPQHF
TRBJ2-5	14	TRBV25-1	CASSAAGVRETQYF
TRBJ2-7	12	TRBV7-9	CASRAGSYEQYF
TRBJ1-5	14	TRBV27	CASSPNPGSVPQHF
TRBJ2-2	16	TRBV28	CASSTGQGGNTGELFF
TRBJ1-4	13	TRBV7-2	CASSSARGGELFF
TRBJ2-5	16	TRBV7-6	CASRPSSGRTQETQYF
TRBJ2-5	16	TRBV5-4	CASSLGRERGSETQYF
TRBJ2-7	13	TRBV27	CASSLTHSYEQYF
TRBJ2-3	14	TRBV10-3	CASAWSGSQDTQYF
TRBJ1-5	14	TRBV27	CASSPRQYNQPQHF
TRBJ1-2	14	TRBV6-5	CASSYSIGLYGYTF
TRBJ1-1	12	TRBV5-6	CASSLWGFEAFF
TRBJ1-1	10	TRBV30	CAWRNTEAFF
TRBJ1-1	15	TRBV6-5	CASSYHRQAITEAFF
TRBJ2-5	15	TRBV7-6	CASSLAYRPQETQYF
TRBJ2-4	17	TRBV2	CASSGLAGGVAKNIQYF
TRBJ2-1	15	TRBV27	CASRMGGAGYNEQFF
TRBJ2-1	15	TRBV7-7	CASSPGQGPNNEQFF
TRBJ2-1	17	TRBV4-2	CASSLNHGQGSYNEQFF
TRBJ2-1	14	TRBV7-9	CASSIRGELNEQFF
TRBJ2-7	12	TRBV28	CASSPPTYEQYF
TRBJ2-2	17	TRBV13	CASSPLPLAGGFGELFF